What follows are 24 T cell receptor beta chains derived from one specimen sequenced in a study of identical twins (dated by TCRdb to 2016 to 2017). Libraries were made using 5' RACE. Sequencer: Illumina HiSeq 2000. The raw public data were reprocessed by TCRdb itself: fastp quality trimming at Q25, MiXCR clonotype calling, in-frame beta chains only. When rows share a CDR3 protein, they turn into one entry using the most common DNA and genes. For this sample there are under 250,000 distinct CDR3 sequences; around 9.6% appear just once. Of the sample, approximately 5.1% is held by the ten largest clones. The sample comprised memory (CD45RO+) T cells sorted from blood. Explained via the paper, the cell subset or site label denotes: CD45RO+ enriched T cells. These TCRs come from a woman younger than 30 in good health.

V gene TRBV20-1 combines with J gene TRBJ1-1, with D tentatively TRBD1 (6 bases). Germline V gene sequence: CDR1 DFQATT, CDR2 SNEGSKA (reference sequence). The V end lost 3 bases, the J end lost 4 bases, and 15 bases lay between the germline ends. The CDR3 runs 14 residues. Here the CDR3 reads CSARVGGIGTEAFF. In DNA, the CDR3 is TGCAGTGCTAGGGTAGGGGGTATCGGCACTGAAGCTTTCTTT.

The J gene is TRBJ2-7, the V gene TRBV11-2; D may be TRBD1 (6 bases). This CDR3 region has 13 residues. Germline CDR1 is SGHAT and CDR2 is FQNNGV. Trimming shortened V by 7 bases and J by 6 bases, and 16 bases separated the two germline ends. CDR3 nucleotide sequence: TGTGCCAGCACCCCAAGTTCAGGGGTCGAGCAGTACTTC. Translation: CASTPSSGVEQYF.

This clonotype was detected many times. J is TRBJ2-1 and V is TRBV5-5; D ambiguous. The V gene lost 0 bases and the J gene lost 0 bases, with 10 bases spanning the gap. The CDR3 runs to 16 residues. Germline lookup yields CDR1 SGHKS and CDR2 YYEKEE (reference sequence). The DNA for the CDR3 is TGTGCCAGCAGCTTGGGGTTCGCGAGCTCCTACAATGAGCAGTTCTTC. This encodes CASSLGFASSYNEQFF.

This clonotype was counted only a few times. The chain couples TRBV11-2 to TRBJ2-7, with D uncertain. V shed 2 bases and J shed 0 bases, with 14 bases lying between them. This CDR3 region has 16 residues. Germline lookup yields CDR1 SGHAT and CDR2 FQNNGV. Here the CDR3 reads CASSLPIVSLSYEQYF. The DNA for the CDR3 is TGTGCCAGCAGCTTACCCATAGTCAGCCTCTCCTACGAGCAGTACTTC.

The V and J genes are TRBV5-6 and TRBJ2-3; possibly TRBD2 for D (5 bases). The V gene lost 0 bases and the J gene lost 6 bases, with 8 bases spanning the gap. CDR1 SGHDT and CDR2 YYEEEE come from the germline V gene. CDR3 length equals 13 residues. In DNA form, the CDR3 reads TGTGCCAGCAGCTTGGGGCGAGGGGATACGCAGTATTTT. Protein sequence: CASSLGRGDTQYF.

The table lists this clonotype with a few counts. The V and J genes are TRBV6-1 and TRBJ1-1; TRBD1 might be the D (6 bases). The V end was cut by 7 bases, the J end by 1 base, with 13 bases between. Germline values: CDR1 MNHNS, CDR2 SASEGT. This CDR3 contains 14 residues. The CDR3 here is CASNSGQWNTEAFF. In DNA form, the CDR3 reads TGTGCCAGCAATAGTGGACAGTGGAACACTGAAGCTTTCTTT.

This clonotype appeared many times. The CDR3 reads CSAPDYSYGYTF. The CDR3 DNA is TGCAGTGCTCCGGACTACTCCTATGGCTACACCTTC. The chain uses TRBV20-1 and TRBJ1-2; D gene uncertain. The V gene's germline CDR1 is DFQATT and CDR2 SNEGSKA (reference sequence). V lost 5 bases and J lost 4, with 11 bases in between. The CDR3 consists of 12 residues.

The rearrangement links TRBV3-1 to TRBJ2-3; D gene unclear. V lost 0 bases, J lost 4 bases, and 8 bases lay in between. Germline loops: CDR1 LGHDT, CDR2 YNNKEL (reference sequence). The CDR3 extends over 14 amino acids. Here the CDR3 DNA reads TGTGCCAGCAGCCAAGATCTCAAGGCAGATACGCAGTATTTT. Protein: CASSQDLKADTQYF.

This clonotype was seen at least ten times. The CDR3, as DNA: TGTGCCAGCAGCCCGACTACGGATCAGCCCCAGCATTTT. It translates to CASSPTTDQPQHF. The chain has TRBV12-3 or TRBV12-4 and TRBJ1-5, with unresolved D. Trimming took 6 bases from V and 5 from J, leaving 11 bases between them. The CDR3 sequence is 13 residues long.

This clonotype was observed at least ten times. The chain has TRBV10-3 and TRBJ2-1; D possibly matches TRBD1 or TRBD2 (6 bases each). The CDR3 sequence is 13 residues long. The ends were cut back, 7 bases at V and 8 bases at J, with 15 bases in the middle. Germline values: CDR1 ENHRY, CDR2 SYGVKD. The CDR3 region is CAIKVGGGDEQFF. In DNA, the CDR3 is TGTGCCATCAAGGTCGGGGGCGGCGATGAGCAGTTCTTC.

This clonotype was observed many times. CDR3 residues: CASSLSGATSGEQYF. The CDR3 coding sequence is TGTGCCAGCAGTTTAAGTGGCGCGACTAGTGGAGAGCAGTACTTC. V usage is TRBV12-3 or TRBV12-4 and J usage is TRBJ2-7; D possibly corresponds to TRBD2 (6 bases). This CDR3 comprises 15 residues. Deletions cut 2 bases from V and 7 bases from J, with 18 bases between.

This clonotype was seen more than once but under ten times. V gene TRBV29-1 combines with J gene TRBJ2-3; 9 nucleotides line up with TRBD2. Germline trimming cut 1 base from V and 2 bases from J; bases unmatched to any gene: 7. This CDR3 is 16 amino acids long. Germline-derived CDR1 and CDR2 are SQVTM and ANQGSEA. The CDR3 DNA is TGCAGCGTTGAAGGTGATAGCGGGGGCCCCACAGATACGCAGTATTTT. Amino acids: CSVEGDSGGPTDTQYF.

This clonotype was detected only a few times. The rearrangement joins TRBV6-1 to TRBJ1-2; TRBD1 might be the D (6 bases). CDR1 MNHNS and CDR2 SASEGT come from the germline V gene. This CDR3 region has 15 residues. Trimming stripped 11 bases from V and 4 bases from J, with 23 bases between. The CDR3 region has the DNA TGTGCCTGCCCAAATTCAGGGGCCACGGCCTATGGCTACACCTTC. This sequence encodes CACPNSGATAYGYTF.

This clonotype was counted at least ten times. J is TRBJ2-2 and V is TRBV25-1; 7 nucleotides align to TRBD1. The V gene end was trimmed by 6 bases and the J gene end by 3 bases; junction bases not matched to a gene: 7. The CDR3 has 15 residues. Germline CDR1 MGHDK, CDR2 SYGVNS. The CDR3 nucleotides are TGTGCCAGCAGGACAGGGAGCGGCGACACCGGGGAGCTGTTTTTT. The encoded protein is CASRTGSGDTGELFF.

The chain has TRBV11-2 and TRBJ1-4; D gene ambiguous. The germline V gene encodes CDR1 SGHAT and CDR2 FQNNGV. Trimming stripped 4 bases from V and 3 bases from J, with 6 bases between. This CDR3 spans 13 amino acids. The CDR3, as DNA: TGTGCCAGCAGCTATTCGTCTAATGAAAAACTGTTTTTT. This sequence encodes CASSYSSNEKLFF.

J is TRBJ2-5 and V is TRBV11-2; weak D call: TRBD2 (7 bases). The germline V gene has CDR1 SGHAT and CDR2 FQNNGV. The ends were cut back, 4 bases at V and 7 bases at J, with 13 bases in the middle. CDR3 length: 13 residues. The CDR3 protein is CASSSGGLGTQYF. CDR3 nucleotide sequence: TGTGCCAGCAGCTCCGGGGGGCTGGGGACCCAGTACTTC. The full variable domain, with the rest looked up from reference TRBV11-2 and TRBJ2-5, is EAGVAQSPRYKIIEKRQSVAFWCNPISGHATLYWYQQILGQGPKLLIQFQNNGVVDDSQLPKDRFSAERLKGVDSTLKIQPAKLEDSAVYLCASSSGGLGTQYFGPGTRLLVL.

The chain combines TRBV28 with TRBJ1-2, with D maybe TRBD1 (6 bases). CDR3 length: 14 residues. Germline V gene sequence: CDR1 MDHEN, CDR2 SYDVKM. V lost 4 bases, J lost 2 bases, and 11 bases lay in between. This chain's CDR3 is CASSSIGQNYGYTF. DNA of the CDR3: TGTGCCAGCAGTTCGATCGGACAGAACTATGGCTACACCTTC.

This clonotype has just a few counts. The CDR3 spells CASSQSYTEAFF. For the CDR3, the DNA is TGTGCCAGCAGCCAATCATACACTGAAGCTTTCTTT. The J gene is TRBJ1-1, the V gene TRBV3-1; no clear D gene. This CDR3 is built from 12 residues. V lost 2 bases and J lost 3, with 4 bases in between. CDR1 is LGHDT and CDR2 is YNNKEL in the germline V gene (reference sequence).

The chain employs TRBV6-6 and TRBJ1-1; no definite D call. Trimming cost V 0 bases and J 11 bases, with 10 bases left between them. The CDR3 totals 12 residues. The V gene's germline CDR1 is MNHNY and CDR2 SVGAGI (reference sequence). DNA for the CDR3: TGTGCCAGCAGTTACTCAAAAGGGTCCGCTTTCTTT. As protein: CASSYSKGSAFF.

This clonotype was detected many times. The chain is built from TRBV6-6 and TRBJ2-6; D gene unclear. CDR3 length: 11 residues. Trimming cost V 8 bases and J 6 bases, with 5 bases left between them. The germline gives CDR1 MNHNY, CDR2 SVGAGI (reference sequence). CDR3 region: CASGSANVLTF. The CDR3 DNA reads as TGTGCCAGCGGGTCGGCCAACGTCCTGACTTTC.

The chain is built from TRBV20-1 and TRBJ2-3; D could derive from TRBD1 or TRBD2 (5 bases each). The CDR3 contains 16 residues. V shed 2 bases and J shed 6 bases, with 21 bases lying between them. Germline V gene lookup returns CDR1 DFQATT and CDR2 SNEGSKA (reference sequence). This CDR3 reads CSARIRRPGWGDTQYF. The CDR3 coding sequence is TGCAGTGCTAGAATTCGTCGCCCAGGCTGGGGGGATACGCAGTATTTT.

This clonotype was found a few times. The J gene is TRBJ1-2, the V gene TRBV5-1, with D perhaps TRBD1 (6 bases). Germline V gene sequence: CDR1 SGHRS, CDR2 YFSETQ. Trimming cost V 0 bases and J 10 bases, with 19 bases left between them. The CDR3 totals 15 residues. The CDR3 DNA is TGCGCCAGCAGCTTGGCCCAGGGGTACAGCTACCCCTACACCTTC. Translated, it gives CASSLAQGYSYPYTF.

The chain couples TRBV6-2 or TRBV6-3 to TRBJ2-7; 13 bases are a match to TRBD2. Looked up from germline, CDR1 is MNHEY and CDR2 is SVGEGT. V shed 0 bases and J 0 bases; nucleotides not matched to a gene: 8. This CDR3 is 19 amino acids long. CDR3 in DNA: TGTGCCAGCAGTTACTCGTCGAGACTAGCGGGAGGAAGCTCCTACGAGCAGTACTTC. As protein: CASSYSSRLAGGSSYEQYF.

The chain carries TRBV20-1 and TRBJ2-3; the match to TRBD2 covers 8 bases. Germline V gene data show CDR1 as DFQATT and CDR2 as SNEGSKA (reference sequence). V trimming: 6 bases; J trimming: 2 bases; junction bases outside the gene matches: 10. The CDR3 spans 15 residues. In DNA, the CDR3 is TGCAGTGCCCCCTTAGCGGGAAGGAACACAGATACGCAGTATTTT. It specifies CSAPLAGRNTDTQYF.